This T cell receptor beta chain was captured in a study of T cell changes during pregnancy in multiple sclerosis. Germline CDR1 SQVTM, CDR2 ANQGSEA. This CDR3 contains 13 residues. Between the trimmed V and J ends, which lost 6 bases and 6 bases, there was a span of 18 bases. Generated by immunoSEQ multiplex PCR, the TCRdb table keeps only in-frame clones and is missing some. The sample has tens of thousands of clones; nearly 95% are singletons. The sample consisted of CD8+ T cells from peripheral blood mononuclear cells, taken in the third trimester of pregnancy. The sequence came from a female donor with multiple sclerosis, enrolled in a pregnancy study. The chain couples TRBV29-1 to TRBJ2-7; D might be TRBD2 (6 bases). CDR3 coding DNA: TGCAGCGTCAGGGACTTAACGGGGTCCGAGCAGTACTTC. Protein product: CSVRDLTGSEQYF.